A selection of T cell receptor beta chains follows, all from one sample in a study of CD8+ T cells in alopecia areata. Using immunoSEQ multiplex PCR, the repertoire was profiled, and TCRdb retains in-frame clones only, with some absent. The data hold 140,000 to 150,000 clones, with less than 70% observed a single time. The specimen comprised CD8+ T cells sorted from blood, sampled at week 4, from a patient treated with tofacitinib. The receptors originated from a human donor with alopecia areata. Both conserved end residues are part of each CDR3. Each record gives: CDR3 length, V gene, clone size, D gene, J gene, CDR3 protein. The D gene is left open where the match is weak. Only some rows state a clone size, as once, few, many or a class for expanded clones.

cdr3_length: 14; v_call: TRBV29-1; clone_size: -; d_call: TRBD1; j_call: TRBJ2-3; cdr3_aa: CSVDTGDLTDTQYF
cdr3_length: 14; v_call: TRBV6-1; clone_size: -; d_call: -; j_call: TRBJ2-7; cdr3_aa: CASSEGGTPYEQYF
cdr3_length: 16; v_call: TRBV27; clone_size: -; d_call: -; j_call: TRBJ2-7; cdr3_aa: CASSARTGRGLYEQYF
cdr3_length: 16; v_call: TRBV9; clone_size: -; d_call: TRBD2; j_call: TRBJ2-5; cdr3_aa: CASSEDLAGGLETQYF
cdr3_length: 13; v_call: TRBV2; clone_size: -; d_call: TRBD1; j_call: TRBJ2-7; cdr3_aa: CASGWTGVYEQYF
cdr3_length: 16; v_call: TRBV14; clone_size: -; d_call: TRBD1; j_call: TRBJ2-3; cdr3_aa: CASSYRDRGWTDTQYF
cdr3_length: 16; v_call: TRBV5-1; clone_size: -; d_call: TRBD2; j_call: TRBJ2-5; cdr3_aa: CASSPGLAGMAETQYF
cdr3_length: 14; v_call: TRBV5-1; clone_size: -; d_call: TRBD1; j_call: TRBJ2-7; cdr3_aa: CASSVAGTAYEQYF
cdr3_length: 12; v_call: TRBV30; clone_size: -; d_call: -; j_call: TRBJ1-2; cdr3_aa: CATNGVDYGYTF
cdr3_length: 12; v_call: TRBV29-1; clone_size: -; d_call: -; j_call: TRBJ1-5; cdr3_aa: CSAGDTLGAQHF
cdr3_length: 12; v_call: TRBV6-5; clone_size: few; d_call: -; j_call: TRBJ1-4; cdr3_aa: CASSSGNEKLFF
cdr3_length: 15; v_call: TRBV5-4; clone_size: -; d_call: TRBD1; j_call: TRBJ2-7; cdr3_aa: CASSGGQGPSYEQYF
cdr3_length: 11; v_call: TRBV27; clone_size: few; d_call: -; j_call: TRBJ2-7; cdr3_aa: CATGPNYEQYF
cdr3_length: 15; v_call: TRBV7-6; clone_size: -; d_call: -; j_call: TRBJ2-1; cdr3_aa: CASRAPGSSYNEQFF
cdr3_length: 13; v_call: TRBV2; clone_size: -; d_call: -; j_call: TRBJ1-2; cdr3_aa: CASGRDTNYGYTF
cdr3_length: 15; v_call: TRBV2; clone_size: once; d_call: TRBD1; j_call: TRBJ1-1; cdr3_aa: CASSDPGGAVTEAFF
cdr3_length: 15; v_call: TRBV11-1; clone_size: few; d_call: TRBD1; j_call: TRBJ1-1; cdr3_aa: CASSPDRGLNTEAFF
cdr3_length: 14; v_call: TRBV10-3; clone_size: -; d_call: TRBD1; j_call: TRBJ2-5; cdr3_aa: CATGGQGRVETQYF
cdr3_length: 12; v_call: TRBV30; clone_size: -; d_call: -; j_call: TRBJ1-1; cdr3_aa: CAWTGGNTEAFF
cdr3_length: 14; v_call: TRBV29-1; clone_size: -; d_call: TRBD1; j_call: TRBJ2-2; cdr3_aa: CSVEQDQGAGELFF
cdr3_length: 14; v_call: TRBV30; clone_size: few; d_call: TRBD2; j_call: TRBJ2-2; cdr3_aa: CAWSGGGNTGELFF
cdr3_length: 15; v_call: TRBV4-2; clone_size: -; d_call: -; j_call: TRBJ2-3; cdr3_aa: CASSPRGELTDTQYF
cdr3_length: 17; v_call: TRBV7-9; clone_size: many; d_call: -; j_call: TRBJ2-7; cdr3_aa: CASSLGGTRTDLYEQYF